This T cell receptor beta chain appears in the sequencing data of a study of blood T cells in healthy people across ages. Concerning this clonotype: Antigen specificity is unknown. This may be a read error, as it is one base from a much larger clone.

In germline, CDR1 is SGHNT, CDR2 YENEEA. The CDR3 contains 14 residues. The second PCR ran about 6 to 11 cycles with a sample-barcoded 5' primer and J-beta primers. TCRdb reprocessed the 5' RACE reads via MiXCR and lists one record per CDR3 protein. There are approximately 940,000 distinct CDR3 sequences in the sample; around 46% occur only once, and roughly 13% lies in the top ten. General study results and limits: Estimates based on one million T cells were treated as lower bounds.

Each of the donors had roughly 10 milliliters of peripheral blood drawn into EDTA-treated Vacutainer tubes. The study isolated at least 7 million PBMCs from each sample. This clonotype was sampled from a man under 40 in good health. This chain uses TRBV11-3 with TRBJ2-7, with TRBD1 matching over 8 bases. With the DNA end fitting TRBJ2-5 better, the J assignment may be wrong. Sequenced input: blood. The CDR3 reads CASGLQGGEKTQYF. The DNA for the CDR3 is TGTGCCAGCGGCTTACAGGGGGGCGAGAAGACCCAGTACTTC.